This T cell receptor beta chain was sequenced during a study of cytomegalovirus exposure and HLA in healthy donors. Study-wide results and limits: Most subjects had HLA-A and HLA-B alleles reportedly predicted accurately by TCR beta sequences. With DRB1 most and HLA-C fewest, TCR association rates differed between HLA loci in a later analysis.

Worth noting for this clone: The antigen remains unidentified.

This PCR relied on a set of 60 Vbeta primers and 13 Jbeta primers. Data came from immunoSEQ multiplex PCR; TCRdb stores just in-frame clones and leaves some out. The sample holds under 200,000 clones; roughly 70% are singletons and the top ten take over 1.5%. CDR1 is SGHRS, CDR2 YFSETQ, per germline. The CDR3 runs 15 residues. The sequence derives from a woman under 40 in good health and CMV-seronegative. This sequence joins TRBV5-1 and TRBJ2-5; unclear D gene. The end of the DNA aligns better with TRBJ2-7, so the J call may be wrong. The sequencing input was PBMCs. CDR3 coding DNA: TGCGCCAGCAGCTTGGGCGGAACTACCTCCTACGAGCAGTACTTC. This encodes CASSLGGTTSYEQYF.